This record covers a single T cell receptor (beta chain). This record comes from a study of blood T cell repertoires in COVID-19. Study-level information: Sources were T cells, B-cell-depleted T cells, or PBMCs; the material itself was cDNA or gDNA.

The method was immunoSEQ multiplex PCR; TCRdb's version includes in-frame clones alone and lacks a portion of them. This sample carries fewer than 200,000 clones, approximately 82% of them seen once, and the ten largest clones take 15% to 20%. The CDR3 contains 12 residues. The germline V gene encodes CDR1 LGHNT and CDR2 FRNRAP. V lost 3 bases to trimming and J lost 5 bases, with 5 bases between them. Participant-reported clinical history was the basis for cohort assignment. Cohort 3 donors counted as recovered after two negative PCRs, clearance, or resolved symptoms. The rearrangement links TRBV12-5 to TRBJ1-5, with a tentative D call TRBD1 (5 bases). The specimen was PBMCs or T cells enriched from blood (not recorded which). The TCR was taken from a woman in her forties or fifties who had recovered from COVID-19. The CDR3 region is CASGLGDQPQHF. CDR3 sequence (DNA): TGTGCTAGTGGTTTAGGGGATCAGCCCCAGCATTTT.